Given below is one T cell receptor beta chain in context. The sample is drawn from a study of blood T cell repertoires in COVID-19. The V end was cut by 0 bases, the J end by 7 bases, with 7 bases between. The CDR3 loop spans 13 amino acids. The germline gives CDR1 SGHTA, CDR2 FQGTGA. Only in-frame clones appear in the TCRdb table, and some are missing; sequencing was by immunoSEQ multiplex PCR. The table has 50,000 to 60,000 clones, about 88% seen once; the top ten hold roughly 6.7%. This chain joins TRBV7-3 and TRBJ2-1; D is unresolved. Material: peripheral blood. The TCR originated in a human donor with active COVID-19. The donor label of this sample is uncertain. CDR3 residues: CASSLTLSNEQFF. The CDR3 DNA reads TGTGCCAGCAGCTTAACGTTGAGTAATGAGCAGTTCTTC.